This TCR beta chain appears in the sequencing data of a study of preoperative IRX-2 immunotherapy in early breast cancer. This CDR3 is built from 13 residues. Trimming removed 2 bases at V and 2 bases at J, with 7 bases between. Germline CDR1 MDHEN, CDR2 SYDVKM. The treatment denotes: preoperative locoregional IRX-2 cytokine immunotherapy. Preoperative locoregional IRX-2 cytokine immunotherapy was tested in the phase Ib source study. Produced via immunoSEQ multiplex PCR; TCRdb's table is partial and in-frame only. Here the sample spans around 29,000 clones, 90% being singletons. V is TRBV28 and J is TRBJ2-7, with D perhaps being TRBD1 or TRBD2 (5 bases each). Sampling was carried out from a patient treated with IRX-2 immunotherapy. The sequence derives from a human donor with breast cancer. CDR3 sequence: CASSLGGPYEQYF. The CDR3 DNA follows: TGTGCCAGCAGTTTAGGGGGTCCCTACGAGCAGTACTTC.